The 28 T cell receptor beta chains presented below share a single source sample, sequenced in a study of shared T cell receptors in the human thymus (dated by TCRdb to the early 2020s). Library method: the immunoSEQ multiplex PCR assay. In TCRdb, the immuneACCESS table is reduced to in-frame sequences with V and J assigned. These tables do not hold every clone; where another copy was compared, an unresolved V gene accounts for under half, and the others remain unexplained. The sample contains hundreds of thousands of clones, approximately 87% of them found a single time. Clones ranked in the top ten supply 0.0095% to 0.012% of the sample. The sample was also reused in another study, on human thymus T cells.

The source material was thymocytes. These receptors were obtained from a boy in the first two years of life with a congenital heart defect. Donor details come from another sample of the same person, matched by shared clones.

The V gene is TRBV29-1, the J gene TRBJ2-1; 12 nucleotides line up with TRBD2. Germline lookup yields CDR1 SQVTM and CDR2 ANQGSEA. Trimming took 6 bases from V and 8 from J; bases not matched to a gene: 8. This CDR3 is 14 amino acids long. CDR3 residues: CSVLTSGSAYEQFF. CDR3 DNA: TGCAGCGTCCTGACTAGCGGGAGCGCGTATGAGCAGTTCTTC.

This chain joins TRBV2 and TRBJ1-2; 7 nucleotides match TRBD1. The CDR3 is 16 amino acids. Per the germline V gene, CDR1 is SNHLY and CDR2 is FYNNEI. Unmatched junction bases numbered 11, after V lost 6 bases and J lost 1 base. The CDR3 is CASRDKTGKVNYGYTF. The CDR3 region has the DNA TGTGCCAGCAGAGATAAGACAGGGAAGGTTAACTATGGCTACACCTTC.

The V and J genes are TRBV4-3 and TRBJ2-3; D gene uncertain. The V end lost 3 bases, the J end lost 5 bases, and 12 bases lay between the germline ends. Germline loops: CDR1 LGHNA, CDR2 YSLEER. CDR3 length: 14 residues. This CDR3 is CASSQRLVEDTQYF. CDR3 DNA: TGCGCCAGCAGCCAGCGGCTAGTCGAAGATACGCAGTATTTT.

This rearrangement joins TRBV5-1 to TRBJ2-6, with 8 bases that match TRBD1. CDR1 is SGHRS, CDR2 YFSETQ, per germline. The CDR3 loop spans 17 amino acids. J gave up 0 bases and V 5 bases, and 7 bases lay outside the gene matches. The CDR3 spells CASRQGAESSGANVLTF. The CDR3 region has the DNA TGCGCCAGCAGGCAGGGGGCTGAGAGCTCTGGGGCCAACGTCCTGACTTTC.

In DNA, the CDR3 is TGTGCCAGTAGTCAAGAGTACAGGGGGGAGATAGGCAATCAGCCCCAGCATTTT. Its translation is CASSQEYRGEIGNQPQHF. The V gene is TRBV19, the J gene TRBJ1-5; 8 bases fit TRBD1. Germline V gene data show CDR1 as LNHDA and CDR2 as SQIVND (reference sequence). V dropped 5 bases and J dropped 2; count of bases not matched to a gene: 14. This CDR3 is 18 amino acids long.

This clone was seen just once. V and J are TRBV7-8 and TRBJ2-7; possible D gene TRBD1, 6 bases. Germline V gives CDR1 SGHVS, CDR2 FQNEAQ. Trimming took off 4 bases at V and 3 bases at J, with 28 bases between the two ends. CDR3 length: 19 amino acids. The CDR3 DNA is TGTGCCAGCAGCTCCCTTTCCGGGACACGCCCCTTATCTCTCTACGAGCAGTACTTC. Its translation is CASSSLSGTRPLSLYEQYF.

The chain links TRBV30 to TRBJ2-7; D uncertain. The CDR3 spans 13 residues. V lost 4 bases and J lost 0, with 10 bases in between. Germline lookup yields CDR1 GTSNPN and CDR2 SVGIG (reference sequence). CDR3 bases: TGTGCCTGGAAGAATTTGGCCTCCTACGAGCAGTACTTC. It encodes CAWKNLASYEQYF.

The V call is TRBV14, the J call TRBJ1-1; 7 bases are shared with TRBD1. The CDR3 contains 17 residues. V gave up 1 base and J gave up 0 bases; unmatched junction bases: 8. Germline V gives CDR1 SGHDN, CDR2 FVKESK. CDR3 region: CASSQAQGDIMNTEAFF. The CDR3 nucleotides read TGTGCCAGCAGCCAAGCCCAGGGGGATATCATGAACACTGAAGCTTTCTTT.

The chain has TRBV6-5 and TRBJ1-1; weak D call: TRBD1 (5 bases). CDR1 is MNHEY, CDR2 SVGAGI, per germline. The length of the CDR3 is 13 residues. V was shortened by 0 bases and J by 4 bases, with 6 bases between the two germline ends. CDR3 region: CASSYSRVTEAFF. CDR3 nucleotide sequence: TGTGCCAGCAGTTACTCCAGGGTCACTGAAGCTTTCTTT.

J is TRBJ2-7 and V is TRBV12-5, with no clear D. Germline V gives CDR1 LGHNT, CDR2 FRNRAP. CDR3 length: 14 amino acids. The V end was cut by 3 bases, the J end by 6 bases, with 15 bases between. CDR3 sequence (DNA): TGTGCTAGTGGTTTTGGGTCCCCATCGGGCGAGCAGTACTTC. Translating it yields CASGFGSPSGEQYF.

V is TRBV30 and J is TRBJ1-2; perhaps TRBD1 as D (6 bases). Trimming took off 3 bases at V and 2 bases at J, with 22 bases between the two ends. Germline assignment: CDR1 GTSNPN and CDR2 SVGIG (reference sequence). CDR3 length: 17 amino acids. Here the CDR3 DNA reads TGTGCCTGGAGGGGTCAACAGGGAAGTATACCCAACTATGGCTACACCTTC. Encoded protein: CAWRGQQGSIPNYGYTF.

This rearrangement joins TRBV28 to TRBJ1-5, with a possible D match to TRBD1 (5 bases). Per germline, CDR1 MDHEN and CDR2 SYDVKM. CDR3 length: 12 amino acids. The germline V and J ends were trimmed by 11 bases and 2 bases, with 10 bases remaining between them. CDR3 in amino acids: CAAGGGNQPQHF. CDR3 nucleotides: TGTGCCGCGGGGGGGGGCAATCAGCCCCAGCATTTT. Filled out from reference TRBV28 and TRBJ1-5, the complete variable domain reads DVKVTQSSRYLVKRTGEKVFLECVQDMDHENMFWYRQDPGLGLRLIYFSYDVKMKEKGDIPEGYSVSREKKERFSLILESASTNQTSMYLCAAGGGNQPQHFGDGTRLSIL.

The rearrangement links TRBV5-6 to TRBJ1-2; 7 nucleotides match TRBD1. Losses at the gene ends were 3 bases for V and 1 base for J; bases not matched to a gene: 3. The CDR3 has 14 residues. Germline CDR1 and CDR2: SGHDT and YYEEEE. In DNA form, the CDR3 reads TGTGCCAGCAGCTCTTACAGGGGTAACTATGGCTACACCTTC. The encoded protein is CASSSYRGNYGYTF.

In DNA, the CDR3 is TGTGCCAGCAGCTTAGGACCAGGGGCTGGAAACACCATATATTTT. Residues: CASSLGPGAGNTIYF. This sequence joins TRBV7-2 and TRBJ1-3; possible D gene TRBD1, 6 bases. Trimming cost V 1 base and J 2 bases, with 9 bases left between them. CDR1 is SGHTA and CDR2 is FQGNSA in the germline V gene. CDR3 length: 15 amino acids.

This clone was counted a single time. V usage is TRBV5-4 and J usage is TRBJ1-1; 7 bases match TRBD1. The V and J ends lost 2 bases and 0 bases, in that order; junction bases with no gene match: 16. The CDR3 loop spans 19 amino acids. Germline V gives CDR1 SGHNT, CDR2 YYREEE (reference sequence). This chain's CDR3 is CASSFESTRQGGMNTEAFF. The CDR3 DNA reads TGTGCCAGCAGCTTCGAGAGCACCCGGCAGGGGGGAATGAACACTGAAGCTTTCTTT.

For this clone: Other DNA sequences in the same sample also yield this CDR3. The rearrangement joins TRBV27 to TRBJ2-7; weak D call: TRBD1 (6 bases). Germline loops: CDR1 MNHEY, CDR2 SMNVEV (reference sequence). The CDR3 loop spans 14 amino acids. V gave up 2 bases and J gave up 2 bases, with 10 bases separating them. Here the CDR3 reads CASSLAGVPYEQYF. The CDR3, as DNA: TGTGCCAGCAGTTTAGCAGGGGTCCCCTACGAGCAGTACTTC.

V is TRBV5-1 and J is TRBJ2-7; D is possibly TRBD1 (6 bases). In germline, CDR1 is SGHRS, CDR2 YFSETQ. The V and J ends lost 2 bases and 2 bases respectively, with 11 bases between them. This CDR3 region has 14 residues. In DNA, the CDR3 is TGCGCCAGCAGCTTTGCGGACAGAGCCTACGAGCAGTACTTC. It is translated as CASSFADRAYEQYF.

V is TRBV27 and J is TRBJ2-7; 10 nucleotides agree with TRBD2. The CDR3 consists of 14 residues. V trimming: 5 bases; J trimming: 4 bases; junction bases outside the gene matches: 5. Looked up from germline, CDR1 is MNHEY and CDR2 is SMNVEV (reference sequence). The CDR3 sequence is CASSPSSGSYEQYF. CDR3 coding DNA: TGTGCCAGCAGTCCCTCTAGCGGGAGTTACGAGCAGTACTTC.

The CDR3 loop is CATSRGPLAGTDTQYF. CDR3 DNA: TGTGCCACCAGCAGAGGCCCCCTAGCGGGCACAGATACGCAGTATTTT. The chain uses TRBV15 and TRBJ2-3; 7 bases align to TRBD2. The V and J ends lost 1 base and 1 base, in that order; junction bases with no gene match: 5. Germline V gives CDR1 LNHNV, CDR2 YYDKDF (reference sequence). The CDR3 is made up of 16 amino acids.

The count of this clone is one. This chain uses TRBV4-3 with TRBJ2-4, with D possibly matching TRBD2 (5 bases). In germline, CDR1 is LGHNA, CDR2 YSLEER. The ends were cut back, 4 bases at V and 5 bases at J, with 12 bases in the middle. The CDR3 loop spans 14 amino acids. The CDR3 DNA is TGCGCCAGCAGCCCCTCCTGGGGAGAAAACATTCAGTACTTC. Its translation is CASSPSWGENIQYF.

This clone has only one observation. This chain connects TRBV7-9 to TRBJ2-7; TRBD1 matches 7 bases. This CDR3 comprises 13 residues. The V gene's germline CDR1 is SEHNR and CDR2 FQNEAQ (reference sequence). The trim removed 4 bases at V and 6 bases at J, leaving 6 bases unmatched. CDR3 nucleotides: TGTGCCAGCAGCTCCGGGACAGCCCTCGAGCAGTACTTC. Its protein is CASSSGTALEQYF.

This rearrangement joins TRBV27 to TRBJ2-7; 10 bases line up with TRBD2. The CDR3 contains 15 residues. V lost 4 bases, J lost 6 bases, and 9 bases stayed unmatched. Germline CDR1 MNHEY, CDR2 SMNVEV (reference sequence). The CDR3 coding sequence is TGTGCCAGCAGTTCCCGACTAGCGGGCATAGGCGAGCAGTACTTC. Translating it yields CASSSRLAGIGEQYF.

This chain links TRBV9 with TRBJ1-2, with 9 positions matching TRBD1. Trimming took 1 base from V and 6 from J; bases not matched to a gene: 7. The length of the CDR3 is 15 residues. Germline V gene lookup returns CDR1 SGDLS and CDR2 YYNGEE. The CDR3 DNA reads TGTGCCAGCAGCGTAACCGACAGGGGGTTGAATGGCTACACCTTC. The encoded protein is CASSVTDRGLNGYTF.

CDR3 DNA: TGTGCCAGCAGTGAAGGGGGACTAGCGGGCCTCACAGATACGCAGTATTTT. Amino acids: CASSEGGLAGLTDTQYF. This chain uses TRBV2 with TRBJ2-3; the match to TRBD2 covers 12 bases. CDR1 SNHLY and CDR2 FYNNEI come from the germline V gene. V was pared by 1 base and J by 2 bases, with 4 bases of the junction left unmatched. The CDR3 consists of 17 residues.

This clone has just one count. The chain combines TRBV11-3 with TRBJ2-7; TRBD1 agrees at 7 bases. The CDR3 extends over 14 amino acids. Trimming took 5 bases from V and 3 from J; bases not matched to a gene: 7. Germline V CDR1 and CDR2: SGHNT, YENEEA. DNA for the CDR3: TGTGCCAGCAGCAAGACAGGGAAAGGCTACGAGCAGTACTTC. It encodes CASSKTGKGYEQYF.

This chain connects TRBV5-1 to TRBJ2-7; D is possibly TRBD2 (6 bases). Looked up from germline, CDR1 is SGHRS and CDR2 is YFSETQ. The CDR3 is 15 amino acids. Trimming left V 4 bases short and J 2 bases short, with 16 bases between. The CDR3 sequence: CASSRPGGDPYEQYF. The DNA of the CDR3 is TGCGCCAGCAGCCGTCCCGGGGGAGATCCCTACGAGCAGTACTTC.

Here the CDR3 DNA reads TGTGCCAGCAGTTTCCCCGGAGTAGCGGAATACCAAGAGACCCAGTACTTC. This sequence encodes CASSFPGVAEYQETQYF. The J gene is TRBJ2-5, the V gene TRBV28; possibly TRBD2 for D (6 bases). V shed 3 bases and J shed 0 bases, with 17 bases lying between them. This CDR3 contains 17 residues. Germline V gives CDR1 MDHEN, CDR2 SYDVKM.

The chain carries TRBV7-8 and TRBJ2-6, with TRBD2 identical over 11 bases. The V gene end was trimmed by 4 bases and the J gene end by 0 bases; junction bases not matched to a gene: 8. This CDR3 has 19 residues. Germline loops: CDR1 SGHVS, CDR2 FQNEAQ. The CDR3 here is CASSSKIAGGPSGANVLTF. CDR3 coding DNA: TGTGCCAGCAGCTCGAAGATAGCGGGAGGGCCCTCTGGGGCCAACGTCCTGACTTTC.